Sequencing of this TCR beta chain was carried out in a study of T-cell memory formation after mild COVID-19. TCRdb reprocessed the 5' RACE reads via MiXCR and lists one record per CDR3 protein. The data hold a few hundred thousand distinct CDR3 sequences, with about 20% observed a single time. From germline, CDR1 is MNHNS and CDR2 SASEGT. V lost 2 bases and J 8 bases, leaving 12 bases between the germline ends. The CDR3 length is 13 residues. The sequenced material came from PBMCs or a T cell subset sorted from them (not recorded which). The chain combines TRBV6-1 with TRBJ1-2; D gene unclear. This TCR was recovered from an adult woman who had mild COVID-19 (a few samples of this study predate the infection). Cell type and time point are not known. The CDR3 is CASSELPRDGYTF. The CDR3 DNA reads TGTGCCAGCAGTGAATTACCTCGTGACGGCTACACCTTC.